Below are 29 T cell receptor beta chains sequenced from a single sample in a study of blood T cell repertoires in COVID-19. Clones were read by immunoSEQ multiplex PCR, and TCRdb kept only the in-frame ones, dropping some. The data contain about 66,000 clones, 80% of them singletons. Sequences were obtained from peripheral blood. These TCRs come from a human donor in a cohort sampled during active COVID-19.

The rearrangement links TRBV4-3 to TRBJ2-1; D possibly corresponds to TRBD2 (5 bases). Trimming pared 3 bases from V and 0 bases from J, leaving 18 bases between. Germline V gene sequence: CDR1 LGHNA, CDR2 YSLEER. The CDR3 spans 18 residues. This CDR3 reads CASSQYHLPGFSYNEQFF. The CDR3 nucleotides read TGCGCCAGCAGCCAGTATCATCTCCCGGGATTCTCCTACAATGAGCAGTTCTTC.

The rearrangement joins TRBV9 to TRBJ2-1, with D possibly matching TRBD1 (6 bases). CDR1 and CDR2 from the germline V gene are SGDLS and YYNGEE. The ends were cut back, 3 bases at V and 3 bases at J, with 13 bases in the middle. CDR3 size: 15 residues. The CDR3 nucleotides are TGTGCCAGCAGCGCACAGGGAGCCTACTACAATGAGCAGTTCTTC. Protein product: CASSAQGAYYNEQFF. The complete variable domain, with remaining parts taken from reference TRBV9 and TRBJ2-1, reads DSGVTQTPKHLITATGQRVTLRCSPRSGDLSVYWYQQSLDQGLQFLIQYYNGEERAKGNILERFSAQQFPDLHSELNLSSLELGDSALYFCASSAQGAYYNEQFFGPGTRLTVL.

The chain has TRBV10-3 and TRBJ1-3, with D maybe TRBD1 (6 bases). V lost 6 bases and J lost 0, with 12 bases in between. The CDR3 has 15 residues. Germline V CDR1 and CDR2: ENHRY, SYGVKD. The chain's CDR3 is CAIRGQGPSGNTIYF. CDR3 DNA: TGTGCCATCAGAGGGCAGGGGCCCTCTGGAAACACCATATATTTT.

V usage is TRBV5-1 and J usage is TRBJ2-7; no clear D. Trimming removed 5 bases from V and 5 bases from J, with 20 bases in between. This CDR3 has 15 amino acids. CDR1 is SGHRS and CDR2 is YFSETQ in the germline V gene. This CDR3 is CASRPGGYPGHEQYF. The CDR3 coding sequence is TGCGCCAGCAGGCCAGGTGGATACCCTGGCCACGAGCAGTACTTC. The entire variable domain, with the rest obtained from reference TRBV5-1 and TRBJ2-7, is as follows: KAGVTQTPRYLIKTRGQQVTLSCSPISGHRSVSWYQQTPGQGLQFLFEYFSETQRNKGNFPGRFSGRQFSNSRSEMNVSTLELGDSALYLCASRPGGYPGHEQYFGPGTRLTVT.

The chain has TRBV5-4 and TRBJ2-5, with 9 bases aligning to TRBD2. The CDR3 is 16 residues long. Looked up from germline, CDR1 is SGHNT and CDR2 is YYREEE (reference sequence). The J segment lost 6 bases and the V segment lost 0 bases, leaving 9 bases of the junction unmatched. The CDR3 bases are TGTGCCAGCAGCTTGGCTTCTAGCGGGGCTCAGAAGACCCAGTACTTC. Its translation: CASSLASSGAQKTQYF.

The V gene is TRBV28, the J gene TRBJ2-7, with 7 positions matching TRBD1. The germline gives CDR1 MDHEN, CDR2 SYDVKM. This CDR3 region has 14 residues. The junction had 7 bases not matched to a gene; V was cut back by 6 bases and J by 2 bases. CDR3: CASRDYRGTYEQYF. In nucleotides, the CDR3 is TGTGCCAGCAGGGATTACAGGGGCACCTACGAGCAGTACTTC.

This clone was observed a single time. The rearrangement joins TRBV20-1 to TRBJ2-7; 7 bases line up with TRBD2. V trimming: 3 bases; J trimming: 2 bases; junction bases outside the gene matches: 7. Germline V gene sequence: CDR1 DFQATT, CDR2 SNEGSKA (reference sequence). This CDR3 spans 14 amino acids. The CDR3 here is CSASGDAGAYEQYF. The CDR3 DNA reads TGCAGTGCTAGTGGGGACGCGGGGGCCTACGAGCAGTACTTC.

This sequence joins TRBV18 and TRBJ1-2; D uncertain. This CDR3 is 15 amino acids long. With 0 bases removed from V and 1 base from J, the gap between germline ends came to 9 bases. Germline lookup yields CDR1 KGHSH and CDR2 LQKENI. The DNA for the CDR3 is TGTGCCAGCTCACCACCGAACAGAAGTAACTATGGCTACACCTTC. The encoded protein is CASSPPNRSNYGYTF.

The chain couples TRBV5-5 to TRBJ2-3, with TRBD1 as a possible D gene (5 bases). The CDR3 covers 14 residues. Per the germline V gene, CDR1 is SGHKS and CDR2 is YYEKEE (reference sequence). Trimming shortened V by 7 bases and J by 2 bases, and 14 bases separated the two germline ends. CDR3: CASGSTASTDTQYF. CDR3 coding DNA: TGTGCCAGCGGATCGACAGCCTCCACAGATACGCAGTATTTT. The variable domain in full, with the rest retrieved from reference TRBV5-5 and TRBJ2-3, is DAGVTQSPTHLIKTRGQQVTLRCSPISGHKSVSWYQQVLGQGPQFIFQYYEKEERGRGNFPDRFSARQFPNYSSELNVNALLLGDSALYLCASGSTASTDTQYFGPGTRLTVL.

The chain has TRBV27 and TRBJ1-2; D possibly corresponds to TRBD1 (6 bases). Per germline, CDR1 MNHEY and CDR2 SMNVEV (reference sequence). V was pared by 5 bases and J by 4 bases, with 11 bases between. The CDR3 totals 13 residues. CDR3 sequence: CASSPQGTYGYTF. In DNA form, the CDR3 reads TGTGCCAGCAGTCCACAGGGAACCTATGGCTACACCTTC.

The genes are TRBV7-2 and TRBJ2-2, with D possibly matching TRBD2 (5 bases). CDR3 length: 15 amino acids. Germline loops: CDR1 SGHTA, CDR2 FQGNSA. Trimming left V 1 base short and J 4 bases short, with 10 bases between. CDR3 amino acids: CASSLGGWITGELFF. The DNA of the CDR3 is TGTGCCAGCAGCTTAGGAGGGTGGATCACCGGGGAGCTGTTTTTT.

The rearrangement links TRBV5-1 to TRBJ2-3; 9 bases match TRBD2. Germline CDR1 SGHRS, CDR2 YFSETQ. The CDR3 is 16 amino acids. V lost 0 bases, J lost 0 bases, and 2 bases stayed unmatched. The chain's CDR3 is CASSLVLAGSTDTQYF. CDR3 nucleotide sequence: TGCGCCAGCAGCTTGGTTCTAGCGGGGAGCACAGATACGCAGTATTTT. The variable domain in full, with the rest retrieved from reference TRBV5-1 and TRBJ2-3, is KAGVTQTPRYLIKTRGQQVTLSCSPISGHRSVSWYQQTPGQGLQFLFEYFSETQRNKGNFPGRFSGRQFSNSRSEMNVSTLELGDSALYLCASSLVLAGSTDTQYFGPGTRLTVL.

The chain couples TRBV11-2 to TRBJ2-3; 8 bases agree with TRBD1. This CDR3 is built from 14 residues. Germline V gene sequence: CDR1 SGHAT, CDR2 FQNNGV. Germline trimming cut 3 bases from V and 4 bases from J; bases unmatched to any gene: 3. The CDR3 loop reads CASSLGTGPDTQYF. In nucleotides, the CDR3 is TGTGCCAGCAGCTTGGGGACAGGCCCAGATACGCAGTATTTT.

The chain joins TRBV19 to TRBJ2-7, with 10 bases lining up with TRBD2. V shed 7 bases, J shed 3 bases, and the junction held 6 bases outside the gene matches. CDR1 and CDR2 from the germline V gene are LNHDA and SQIVND (reference sequence). The CDR3 extends over 14 amino acids. The DNA for the CDR3 is TGTGCCAGTACTAAGCGGGAGGGCCTCTACGAGCAGTACTTC. Translated: CASTKREGLYEQYF.

The V call is TRBV5-6, the J call TRBJ1-2, with TRBD1 matching 9 bases. This CDR3 is built from 15 residues. The V segment lost 4 bases and the J segment 3 bases; nucleotides outside the gene matches: 7. In germline, CDR1 is SGHDT, CDR2 YYEEEE. CDR3 amino acids: CASSRGQGRDYGYTF. CDR3 DNA: TGTGCCAGCAGCCGGGGACAGGGAAGGGACTATGGCTACACCTTC.

This chain joins TRBV7-2 and TRBJ1-2; tentatively, D is TRBD1 (5 bases). The CDR3 has 14 residues. Germline-derived CDR1 and CDR2 are SGHTA and FQGNSA. Trimming removed 4 bases at V and 4 bases at J, with 13 bases between. The CDR3: CASSSDSGVYGYTF. CDR3 coding DNA: TGTGCCAGCAGCTCCGACAGTGGGGTCTATGGCTACACCTTC.

The chain recombines TRBV7-2 with TRBJ1-1; D might be TRBD1 (5 bases). Germline CDR1 is SGHTA and CDR2 is FQGNSA. V lost 3 bases to trimming and J lost 6 bases, with 26 bases between them. The CDR3 covers 18 residues. CDR3 amino acids: CASSFLANMRRGEAEAFF. In DNA, the CDR3 is TGTGCCAGCAGCTTCCTCGCAAACATGAGGAGGGGAGAGGCTGAAGCTTTCTTT.

This chain joins TRBV29-1 and TRBJ2-3, with D tentatively TRBD2 (6 bases). The germline V gene has CDR1 SQVTM and CDR2 ANQGSEA. Between the trimmed V and J ends, which lost 1 base and 6 bases, there was a span of 17 bases. The CDR3 length is 15 residues. CDR3 residues: CSVEGRALQRDTQYF. The CDR3 DNA follows: TGCAGCGTTGAAGGGAGGGCCCTTCAACGGGATACGCAGTATTTT.

This rearrangement joins TRBV7-2 to TRBJ1-4, with 10 bases identical to TRBD1. The CDR3 is 12 residues long. In germline, CDR1 is SGHTA, CDR2 FQGNSA. V lost 6 bases and J lost 11; bases outside the gene matches: 3. CDR3 sequence reads: CASSGTGEKLFF. CDR3 coding DNA: TGTGCCAGCAGTGGGACAGGGGAGAAACTGTTTTTT.

The chain links TRBV9 to TRBJ2-2; TRBD2 matches 12 bases. The V gene end was trimmed by 4 bases and the J gene end by 5 bases; junction bases not matched to a gene: 3. Germline assignment: CDR1 SGDLS and CDR2 YYNGEE. This CDR3 comprises 15 residues. The DNA for the CDR3 is TGTGCCAGCAGCTCGGGACTAGCGGGTACCGGGGAGCTGTTTTTT. It yields the protein CASSSGLAGTGELFF.

The chain carries TRBV2 and TRBJ1-2, with TRBD1 identical over 7 bases. This CDR3 contains 13 residues. The J segment lost 4 bases and the V segment lost 2 bases, leaving 1 base of the junction unmatched. From germline, CDR1 is SNHLY and CDR2 FYNNEI. The CDR3 reads CASSETGAYGYTF. The CDR3 DNA is TGTGCCAGCAGTGAAACAGGGGCCTATGGCTACACCTTC.

V is TRBV27 and J is TRBJ1-5; D gene uncertain. The CDR3 is made up of 13 amino acids. Germline assignment: CDR1 MNHEY and CDR2 SMNVEV (reference sequence). V lost 3 bases and J 5 bases, leaving 8 bases between the germline ends. In DNA form, the CDR3 reads TGTGCCAGCAGTTTCGCGGTAGATCAGCCCCAGCATTTT. Its translation: CASSFAVDQPQHF.

The rearrangement links TRBV5-1 to TRBJ2-1, with no clear D. Trimming shortened V by 0 bases and J by 8 bases, and 9 bases separated the two germline ends. The germline V gene has CDR1 SGHRS and CDR2 YFSETQ. There are 13 residues in the CDR3. The CDR3 protein is CASSLGLADEQFF. The CDR3 nucleotides are TGCGCCAGCAGCTTGGGACTGGCGGATGAGCAGTTCTTC.

CDR3 DNA sequence: TGTGCCAGCAGTAAACAGGGATTTAAGCAGTACTTC. It codes for CASSKQGFKQYF. V usage is TRBV28 and J usage is TRBJ2-7, with D perhaps TRBD1 (6 bases). There are 12 residues in the CDR3. Germline CDR1 and CDR2: MDHEN and SYDVKM. Trimming took off 5 bases at V and 8 bases at J, with 13 bases between the two ends.

This clone was seen a handful of times. The V gene is TRBV6-5, the J gene TRBJ2-7; TRBD2 aligns across 13 bases. The CDR3 loop spans 14 amino acids. Germline assignment: CDR1 MNHEY and CDR2 SVGAGI. V lost 6 bases to trimming and J lost 5 bases; unmatched junction nucleotides: 4. Written as DNA, the CDR3 is TGTGCCAGCAGGACTAGCGGGGGGTTCAACGAGCAGTACTTC. This sequence encodes CASRTSGGFNEQYF.

The chain couples TRBV5-5 to TRBJ2-3; 11 nucleotides match TRBD2. The CDR3 runs to 15 residues. J lost 4 bases, V lost 3 bases, and 4 bases had no gene match. Germline V gene lookup returns CDR1 SGHKS and CDR2 YYEKEE (reference sequence). The CDR3 region is CASSYLAGGADTQYF. Written as DNA, the CDR3 is TGTGCCAGCAGCTACCTAGCGGGAGGCGCAGATACGCAGTATTTT. The complete variable domain, with remaining parts taken from reference TRBV5-5 and TRBJ2-3, reads DAGVTQSPTHLIKTRGQQVTLRCSPISGHKSVSWYQQVLGQGPQFIFQYYEKEERGRGNFPDRFSARQFPNYSSELNVNALLLGDSALYLCASSYLAGGADTQYFGPGTRLTVL.

The chain is built from TRBV4-1 and TRBJ2-7, with 11 nucleotides matching TRBD2. V dropped 0 bases and J dropped 8; count of bases not matched to a gene: 9. The CDR3 is made up of 16 amino acids. CDR1 is MGHRA and CDR2 is YSYEKL in the germline V gene. The CDR3 spells CASSQDWIAGGRQQYF. CDR3 in DNA: TGCGCCAGCAGCCAAGATTGGATAGCGGGAGGGCGGCAGCAGTACTTC.

V usage is TRBV7-2 and J usage is TRBJ2-3; maybe TRBD2 (7 bases). The CDR3 covers 18 residues. In germline, CDR1 is SGHTA, CDR2 FQGNSA. Trimming left V 4 bases short and J 1 base short, with 21 bases between. CDR3 sequence: CASSSREVGRGRTDTQYF. The CDR3 DNA reads TGTGCCAGCAGCTCCCGAGAAGTTGGGCGGGGGCGCACAGATACGCAGTATTTT.

J is TRBJ2-5 and V is TRBV2, with 7 bases fitting TRBD1. Trimming at V came to 6 bases and at J to 1 base, leaving 8 bases not matched to a gene. Germline CDR1 SNHLY, CDR2 FYNNEI. The CDR3 contains 15 residues. In DNA form, the CDR3 reads TGTGCCAGCAGGACCCAACAGGGGACCCAAGAGACCCAGTACTTC. This translates into CASRTQQGTQETQYF.